Listed below are T cell receptor beta chains from one sample, sequenced in a study of OX40 agonist ivuxolimab in advanced cancers. Libraries were prepared by immunoSEQ multiplex PCR; TCRdb keeps only in-frame clonotypes and omits some of them. The profile shows approximately 15,000 clones, around 80% of them singletons. Source: CD4+ or CD8+ T cells sorted from blood, taken in a trial of the OX40 agonist ivuxolimab. The receptors originated from an adult with an advanced solid tumor such as melanoma, head and neck, liver or kidney cancer. Each CDR3 is given with its conserved first and last residue. The D gene is left open where the match is weak. Only part of the rows carry a size: once, few, many, or a class if the clone is expanded.

TGTGCCAGCAGCTTCCCAGCGGGGGACACAGATACGCAGTATTTT,CASSFPAGDTDTQYF,TRBJ2-3,TRBD2,TRBV5-5,few
TGCAGTGCTAGCGGAGGGATCGAGCAGTACTTC,CSASGGIEQYF,TRBJ2-7,.,TRBV20-1,.
TGTGCCTGGAGTGCCTCGGGTCCAGAGCAGTTCTTC,CAWSASGPEQFF,TRBJ2-1,.,TRBV30,.
TGTGCCAGCAGCCGGGCCGGCGGAGAGACCCAGTACTTC,CASSRAGGETQYF,TRBJ2-5,.,TRBV6-1,few
TGTGCCAGCAGTTACTCGGGACAGGGTGGGACCTACGAGCAGTACTTC,CASSYSGQGGTYEQYF,TRBJ2-7,TRBD1,TRBV6-6,.
TGTGCCAGCAGCTTGTCAGGGACAGGGGACTATGGCTACACCTTC,CASSLSGTGDYGYTF,TRBJ1-2,TRBD1,TRBV7-8,.
TGTGCCAGCACCACAGGAGGGTACAATCAGCCCCAGCATTTT,CASTTGGYNQPQHF,TRBJ1-5,.,TRBV28,.
TGTGCCAGCAGTCCGACAACAGGGTCTTACACTGAAGCTTTCTTT,CASSPTTGSYTEAFF,TRBJ1-1,.,TRBV7-9,.
TGTGCCAGCACCCCGCGGGGGACCCGCACAGATACGCAGTATTTT,CASTPRGTRTDTQYF,TRBJ2-3,TRBD2,TRBV28,.
TGTGCCAGCAGCGTAGCCTCAGGGGCCTCCTACGAGCAGTACTTC,CASSVASGASYEQYF,TRBJ2-7,.,TRBV9,.
TGTGCCAGCAGTACAGGGTCTGGAAACACCATATATTTT,CASSTGSGNTIYF,TRBJ1-3,.,TRBV6-6,.
TGTGCCAGCAGCTTAGGAGGGTCCGAGCAGTACTTC,CASSLGGSEQYF,TRBJ2-7,.,TRBV11-1,once
TGTGCCAGCAGCTTCACGGGATACCAAGAGACCCAGTACTTC,CASSFTGYQETQYF,TRBJ2-5,.,TRBV7-9,.
TGTGCCACTAAACCAACCGCTCGCAGCAATCAGCCCCAGCATTTT,CATKPTARSNQPQHF,TRBJ1-5,.,TRBV28,.
TGTGCCAGCCTCGGGGCCTCTGGTACGCAGTATTTT,CASLGASGTQYF,TRBJ2-3,.,TRBV6-6,.
TGTGCCAGCAGGGGAGTTGAAGCTTTCTTT,CASRGVEAFF,TRBJ1-1,.,TRBV2,.
TGTGCCAGCAGCTCTACACGGGGCACTGAAGCTTTCTTT,CASSSTRGTEAFF,TRBJ1-1,.,TRBV6-6,few
TGTGCCAGCAGTGAAGGGCCTAGCGGGGTAAATGAGCAGTTCTTC,CASSEGPSGVNEQFF,TRBJ2-1,TRBD2,TRBV6-1,.
TGTGCCAGCAGTGAGACCGGGGTGGGGAGGGCCAACGTCCTGACTTTC,CASSETGVGRANVLTF,TRBJ2-6,.,TRBV6-4,.
TGCGCCAGCAGTGAGAGCGGCCTCTATGGCTACACCTTC,CASSESGLYGYTF,TRBJ1-2,.,TRBV10-2,few
TGCGCCAGCAGCCAAGATCACAGCACAGATACGCAGTATTTT,CASSQDHSTDTQYF,TRBJ2-3,.,TRBV4-1,.
TGTGCCAGCAGTAGAGGGGGAACTAATGAAAAACTGTTTTTT,CASSRGGTNEKLFF,TRBJ1-4,.,TRBV6-1,.
TGTGCCAGCAGGGTGGACAGGGGAAACCCCTACGAGCAGTACTTC,CASRVDRGNPYEQYF,TRBJ2-7,TRBD1,TRBV2,.
TGTGCCAGCAGTTCAACTAGCGGGGCGAACAATGAGCAGTTCTTC,CASSSTSGANNEQFF,TRBJ2-1,TRBD2,TRBV6-4,.
TGTGCCAGCAGTGAATTCCGGACAGGGAACAATGAGCAGTTCTTC,CASSEFRTGNNEQFF,TRBJ2-1,TRBD1,TRBV2,.
TGCGCCAGCAGCCAAGATCGGGAGTTCGACGAGCAGTACTTC,CASSQDREFDEQYF,TRBJ2-7,.,TRBV4-1,.
TGTGCTACAGAGGGTCCCCCTTCCTACGAGCAGTACTTC,CATEGPPSYEQYF,TRBJ2-7,.,TRBV30,.
TGTGCCACCAGCAGAGATAGAGCCCGTATTACCGGGGAGCTGTTTTTT,CATSRDRARITGELFF,TRBJ2-2,.,TRBV15,.
TGTGCCAGCAGCTTCCCCCCCAGGACTGATAGCACAGATACGCAGTATTTT,CASSFPPRTDSTDTQYF,TRBJ2-3,.,TRBV7-9,.
TGTGCCAGCAGCTCACCAGCAATCACAACTTGGAATGAGCAGTTCTTC,CASSSPAITTWNEQFF,TRBJ2-1,.,TRBV7-9,.
TGTGCCAGCAGCGCCGGGACAGGGGGCTACGAGCAGTACTTC,CASSAGTGGYEQYF,TRBJ2-7,TRBD1,TRBV9,.
TGTGCCATCAGTGGGGGACAGATTGGCTATGGCTACACCTTC,CAISGGQIGYGYTF,TRBJ1-2,TRBD1,TRBV10-3,.
TGTGCCAGCAGCGTAGAAACAGGGGGCTATGAGCAGTTCTTC,CASSVETGGYEQFF,TRBJ2-1,TRBD1,TRBV9,.
TGTGCCAGCAGCTTAGGACCCGATGGGGGCTACGAGCAGTACTTC,CASSLGPDGGYEQYF,TRBJ2-7,.,TRBV7-6,once
TGCGCCAGCAGCCAATCGGATCAGAATGAGCAGTTCTTC,CASSQSDQNEQFF,TRBJ2-1,.,TRBV4-1,.
TGTGCCAGCATAAAGTTTATTGGGGATGACTATGGCTACACCTTC,CASIKFIGDDYGYTF,TRBJ1-2,.,TRBV2,.
TGTGCCACCAGCTCCCGGACAGGAACAGATACGCAGTATTTT,CATSSRTGTDTQYF,TRBJ2-3,TRBD1,TRBV15,once
TGTGCCAGCAGTTTCGGGGGCTCTGGGGCCAACGTCCTGACTTTC,CASSFGGSGANVLTF,TRBJ2-6,.,TRBV5-8,.
TGTGCCAGCAGCTTAGATAATCGGGCCAGGGAAGGTGGCTACACCTTC,CASSLDNRAREGGYTF,TRBJ1-2,.,TRBV11-2,once
TGTGCCAGCAGCTACCGGGACAGGCCCTACGAGCAGTACTTC,CASSYRDRPYEQYF,TRBJ2-7,TRBD1,TRBV14,few
TGCGCCAGCTCCGACTGGACAGGGGACGAGCAGTACTTC,CASSDWTGDEQYF,TRBJ2-7,TRBD1,TRBV10-2,few
TGTGCCAGCAGTTACTCGGGCGGGGTGGAGACCCAGTACTTC,CASSYSGGVETQYF,TRBJ2-5,.,TRBV6-5,.
TGTGCCAGCAGGGTGACAGCAACTAATGAAAAACTGTTTTTT,CASRVTATNEKLFF,TRBJ1-4,.,TRBV6-5,few
TGTGCCAGCAGTTTCCTCGTTACGGGCAATCAGCCCCAGCATTTT,CASSFLVTGNQPQHF,TRBJ1-5,.,TRBV28,.
TGTGCCAGCGGAAACAGTAACTACGAGCAGTACTTC,CASGNSNYEQYF,TRBJ2-7,.,TRBV7-6,.
TGTGCCAGCAGTTCGGGACAGGGTAATTCACCCCTCCACTTT,CASSSGQGNSPLHF,TRBJ1-6,TRBD1,TRBV27,once
TGTGCCTGGAGTGTACTGGGGGTCCAAGAGACCCAGTACTTC,CAWSVLGVQETQYF,TRBJ2-5,.,TRBV30,.
TGTGCCAGCAGTTTATTGGCGGGGACAAATGAGCAGTTCTTC,CASSLLAGTNEQFF,TRBJ2-1,.,TRBV27,once
TGTGCCAGCAGGCCGACAGGGGTGAGCAATCAGCCCCAGCATTTT,CASRPTGVSNQPQHF,TRBJ1-5,TRBD1,TRBV28,.
TGTGCCAGCAGCCCAAAAATCCTAGGAAATACTGAAGCTTTCTTT,CASSPKILGNTEAFF,TRBJ1-1,.,TRBV5-8,.